Sequencing of this T cell receptor beta chain was carried out in a study of graft-versus-host responses after intestinal transplantation. Study details: Recipients had multivisceral, liver-intestinal, or isolated intestinal transplants. The recipients all started with anti-thymocyte globulin induction and then took tacrolimus and steroids for approximately 3 years. Study-level findings and limits: GvH clonotypes were identified within recipient marrow, with a subset emerging first in ileum or blood. Within the allografts of patients who had graft-donor T cell macrochimerism, graft-versus-host to host-versus-graft clonal ratios were high.

As concerns this clone: Its antigen is still unknown.

Germline V lookup: CDR1 MNHNS, CDR2 SASEGT. This CDR3 has 15 residues. Trimming cost V 3 bases and J 2 bases; bases outside gene matches: 4. TCRdb's table, derived via immunoSEQ multiplex PCR, lists solely in-frame clones and lacks some. The sample carries over 100,000 clones, 93% recorded once. The genes are TRBV6-1 and TRBJ2-7; 10 bases map to TRBD1. Sequences were derived from unstimulated CD8+ T cells sorted from spleen or lymph node cells, sampled before transplant. This sequence originates from a human donor who was the organ donor for an intestinal transplant. The CDR3 region has the DNA TGTGCCAGCAGTGATGGGGACAGGGGCCCCTACGAGCAGTACTTC. Its protein is CASSDGDRGPYEQYF.